This T cell receptor beta chain comes out of a study of T cell responses to AZD1222 COVID-19 vaccine. The study, taken as a whole, reports: Receipt of two AZD1222 doses was followed by a rise in Spike-specific TCR breadth and depth. Spike was spanned by vaccine-associated CD4 TCRs, which were dominant at 160-218 and 743-854. Reports indicate that nearly half of spike-specific TCRs are directed at unmutated variant regions. Clonal diversity may have been underestimated in mostly white British donors.

Turning to this clone: The antigen is unknown.

Data came from immunoSEQ multiplex PCR; TCRdb stores just in-frame clones and leaves some out. The sample includes over 100,000 clones, more than 85% of them seen just once. This receptor was identified in an adult in good health. This specimen consisted of peripheral blood, obtained on day 0 of AZD1222 vaccination.

The DNA of the CDR3 is TGTGCCAGCAGCCCAGGGTCGGCCCCCCGGACTTCGCCTTACAATGAGCAGTTCTTC. Its protein is CASSPGSAPRTSPYNEQFF. The chain combines TRBV7-6 with TRBJ2-1, with D perhaps being TRBD1 or TRBD2 (5 bases each). The CDR3 spans 19 residues. Germline CDR1 reads SGHVS; CDR2 reads FNYEAQ. V was trimmed by 5 bases and J by 4 bases, leaving 27 bases between them.